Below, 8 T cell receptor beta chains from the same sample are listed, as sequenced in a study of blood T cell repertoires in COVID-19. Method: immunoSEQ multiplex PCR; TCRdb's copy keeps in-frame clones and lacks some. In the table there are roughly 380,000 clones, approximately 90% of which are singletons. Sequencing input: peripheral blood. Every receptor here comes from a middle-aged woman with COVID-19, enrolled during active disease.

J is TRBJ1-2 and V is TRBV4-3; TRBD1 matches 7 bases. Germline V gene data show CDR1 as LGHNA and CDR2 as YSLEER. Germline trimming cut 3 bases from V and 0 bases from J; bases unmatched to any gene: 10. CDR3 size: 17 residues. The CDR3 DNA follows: TGCGCCAGCAGCCACCCTGACAGGGCCACATCTAACTATGGCTACACCTTC. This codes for CASSHPDRATSNYGYTF.

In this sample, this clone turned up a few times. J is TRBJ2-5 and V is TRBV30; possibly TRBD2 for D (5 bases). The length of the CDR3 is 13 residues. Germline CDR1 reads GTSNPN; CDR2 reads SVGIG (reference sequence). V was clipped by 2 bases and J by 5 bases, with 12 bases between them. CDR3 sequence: CAWSRTRRETQYF. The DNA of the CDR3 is TGTGCCTGGAGTAGAACAAGGAGGGAGACCCAGTACTTC.

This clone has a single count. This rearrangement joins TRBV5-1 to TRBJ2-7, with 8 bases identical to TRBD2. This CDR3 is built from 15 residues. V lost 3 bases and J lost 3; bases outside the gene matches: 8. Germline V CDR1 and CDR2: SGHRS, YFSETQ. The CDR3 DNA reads TGCGCCAGCAGCTCCCCGGGAGGGGCGGGCTACGAGCAGTACTTC. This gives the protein CASSSPGGAGYEQYF.

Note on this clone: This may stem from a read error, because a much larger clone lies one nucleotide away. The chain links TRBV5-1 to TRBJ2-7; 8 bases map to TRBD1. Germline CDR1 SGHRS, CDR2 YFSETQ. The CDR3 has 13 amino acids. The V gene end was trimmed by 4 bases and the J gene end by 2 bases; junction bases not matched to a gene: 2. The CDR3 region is CASSRTGTYEQYF. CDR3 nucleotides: TGCGCCAGCAGCCGGACAGGGACCTACGAGCAGTACTTC.

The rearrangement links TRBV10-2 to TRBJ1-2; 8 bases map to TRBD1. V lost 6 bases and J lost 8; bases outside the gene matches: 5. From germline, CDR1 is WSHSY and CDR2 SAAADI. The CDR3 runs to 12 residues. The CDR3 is CASRDRERGYTF. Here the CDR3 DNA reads TGCGCCAGCAGGGACAGGGAACGAGGCTACACCTTC.

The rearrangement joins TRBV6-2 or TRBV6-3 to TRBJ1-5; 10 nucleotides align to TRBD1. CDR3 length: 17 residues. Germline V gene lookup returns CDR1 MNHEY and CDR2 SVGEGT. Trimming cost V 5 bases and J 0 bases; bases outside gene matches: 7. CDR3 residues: CASSRDRGQYSNQPQHF. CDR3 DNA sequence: TGTGCCAGCAGTAGGGACAGGGGCCAATATAGCAATCAGCCCCAGCATTTT.

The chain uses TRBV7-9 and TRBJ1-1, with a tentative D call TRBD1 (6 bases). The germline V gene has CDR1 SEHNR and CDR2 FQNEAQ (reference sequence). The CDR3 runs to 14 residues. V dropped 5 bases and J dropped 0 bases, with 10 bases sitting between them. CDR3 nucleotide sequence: TGTGCCAGCAGCCTCGGGACACTGAACACTGAAGCTTTCTTT. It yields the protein CASSLGTLNTEAFF.

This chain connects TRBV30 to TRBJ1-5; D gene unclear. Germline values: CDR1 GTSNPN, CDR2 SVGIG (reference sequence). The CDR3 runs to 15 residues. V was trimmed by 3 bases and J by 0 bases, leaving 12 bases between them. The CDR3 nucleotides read TGTGCCTGGAGCGGGGTGGGAGGTAGCAATCAGCCCCAGCATTTT. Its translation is CAWSGVGGSNQPQHF. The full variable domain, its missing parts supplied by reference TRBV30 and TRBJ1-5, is SQTIHQWPATLVQPVGSPLSLECTVEGTSNPNLYWYRQAAGRGLQLLFYSVGIGQISSEVPQNLSASRPQDRQFILSSKKLLLSDSGFYLCAWSGVGGSNQPQHFGDGTRLSIL.